One and the same sample provided the 2 T cell receptor beta chains below, sequenced in a study of lymphopenia after photon versus proton radiotherapy. Method: immunoSEQ multiplex PCR; TCRdb's copy keeps in-frame clones and lacks some. This sample has roughly 30,000 clones, with about 87% found just once. The specimen was peripheral blood, collected from a patient treated with proton-based radiotherapy. The receptors shown here come from a woman aged 55 to 70 with cholangiocarcinoma. Some clones in this sample may be carry-over from other donors' samples.

The chain recombines TRBV15 with TRBJ2-1; no definite D call. Germline V lookup: CDR1 LNHNV, CDR2 YYDKDF (reference sequence). V shed 2 bases and J shed 4 bases, with 9 bases lying between them. The CDR3 is made up of 14 amino acids. The CDR3 protein is CATSRLVPYNEQFF. The CDR3 DNA reads as TGTGCCACCAGCAGACTGGTGCCATACAATGAGCAGTTCTTC. The full variable domain, in which reference TRBV15 and TRBJ2-1 provide the parts outside the CDR3, is DAMVIQNPRYQVTQFGKPVTLSCSQTLNHNVMYWYQQKSSQAPKLLFHYYDKDFNNEADTPDNFQSRRPNTSFCFLDIRSPGLGDTAMYLCATSRLVPYNEQFFGPGTRLTVL.

This chain connects TRBV4-1 to TRBJ1-2, with 9 positions matching TRBD1. The germline gives CDR1 MGHRA, CDR2 YSYEKL. The CDR3 extends over 15 amino acids. The junction had 11 bases not matched to a gene; V was cut back by 4 bases and J by 8 bases. CDR3 nucleotide sequence: TGCGCCAGCAGCCCAATGGTACAGGGGGCTCAGGGCTACACCTTC. Protein: CASSPMVQGAQGYTF.